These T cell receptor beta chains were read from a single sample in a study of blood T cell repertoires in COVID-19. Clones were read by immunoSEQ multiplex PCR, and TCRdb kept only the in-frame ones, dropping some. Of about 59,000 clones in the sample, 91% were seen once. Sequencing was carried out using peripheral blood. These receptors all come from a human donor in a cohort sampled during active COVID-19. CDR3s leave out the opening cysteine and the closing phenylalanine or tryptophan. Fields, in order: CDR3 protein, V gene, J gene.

CDR3aa: ASSYSMAGNYGYT
v_gene: TRBV6-5
j_gene: TRBJ1-2

CDR3aa: AISELVIAQDGYT
v_gene: TRBV10-3
j_gene: TRBJ1-2

CDR3aa: SASYRGRGGELF
v_gene: TRBV20-1
j_gene: TRBJ2-2

CDR3aa: AWSRGNWNSPLH
v_gene: TRBV30
j_gene: TRBJ1-6

CDR3aa: ASSSTVRGGRTGAF
v_gene: TRBV5-5
j_gene: TRBJ1-1

CDR3aa: ASSLLAPQGAINNSPLH
v_gene: TRBV4-1
j_gene: TRBJ1-6

CDR3aa: ASSQGLAEETQY
v_gene: TRBV11-3
j_gene: TRBJ2-5

CDR3aa: ASSPIQDPNYGYT
v_gene: TRBV18
j_gene: TRBJ1-2

CDR3aa: ASRKLAGGSYEQY
v_gene: TRBV19
j_gene: TRBJ2-7

CDR3aa: ASSPRTGVNYGYT
v_gene: TRBV18
j_gene: TRBJ1-2

CDR3aa: ASSYSDRGSSYEQY
v_gene: TRBV6-5
j_gene: TRBJ2-7

CDR3aa: ASSFRLVTSTDTQY
v_gene: TRBV7-2
j_gene: TRBJ2-3

CDR3aa: ASSDSGGRYNEQF
v_gene: TRBV5-1
j_gene: TRBJ2-1

CDR3aa: ASSLLDRVNTGELF
v_gene: TRBV5-1
j_gene: TRBJ2-2

CDR3aa: ASRSTGGSTEAF
v_gene: TRBV7-9
j_gene: TRBJ1-1

CDR3aa: ASRTGDYSNQPQH
v_gene: TRBV2
j_gene: TRBJ1-5

CDR3aa: ASSQDRVRQEAF
v_gene: TRBV4-3
j_gene: TRBJ1-1

CDR3aa: ASSLVVGETQY
v_gene: TRBV11-3
j_gene: TRBJ2-5

CDR3aa: ASTWGQKGHGYT
v_gene: TRBV10-1
j_gene: TRBJ1-2

CDR3aa: ASSLDPWTASSYNEQF
v_gene: TRBV5-1
j_gene: TRBJ2-1

CDR3aa: SASGAEQY
v_gene: TRBV20-1
j_gene: TRBJ2-7

CDR3aa: ASSAPEVPSVQKGGTEAF
v_gene: TRBV23-1
j_gene: TRBJ1-1

CDR3aa: SVRQDTVTQY
v_gene: TRBV29-1
j_gene: TRBJ2-5

CDR3aa: ASRELAGGPDTQY
v_gene: TRBV2
j_gene: TRBJ2-3

CDR3aa: ASSLVRGRNTGELF
v_gene: TRBV11-2
j_gene: TRBJ2-2

CDR3aa: ASSVAGLQGNEQF
v_gene: TRBV9
j_gene: TRBJ2-1

CDR3aa: ASSEGGYVNQPQH
v_gene: TRBV2
j_gene: TRBJ1-5

CDR3aa: ASSPPAEFGLF
v_gene: TRBV18
j_gene: TRBJ2-1

CDR3aa: ASSGLGGEQY
v_gene: TRBV6-5
j_gene: TRBJ2-7

CDR3aa: ASRSGRGTLSPLH
v_gene: TRBV19
j_gene: TRBJ1-6

CDR3aa: ASSVGLTTQY
v_gene: TRBV9
j_gene: TRBJ2-3

CDR3aa: ASSIRGIPPHT
v_gene: TRBV19
j_gene: TRBJ1-2